The present T cell receptor (beta chain) was sequenced within a study of cytomegalovirus exposure and HLA in healthy donors. A word on this clone: As yet, its antigen is unknown.

Study-level points and caveats: Sequencing had likely introduced a cluster of highly shared sequence variants as an artifact.

Trimming removed 0 bases from V and 5 bases from J; junction bases left unmatched: 6. CDR1 and CDR2 (germline): SGHRS, YFSETQ. The CDR3 loop spans 18 amino acids. PCR amplification relied on 60 Vbeta primers (plus 13 Jbeta primers). Authors' methods: It was a later analysis that counted approximately 81 million unique TCR beta chains, of which around 11 million were shared. This table comes from immunoSEQ multiplex PCR, and its TCRdb copy is limited to in-frame clones, with some not included. V and J calls and clone size follow that table, whereas D and trimming were derived from the DNA. The sample records some 120,000 clones, roughly 9% being singletons.

The TCR originated in a man aged 25-45 years in good health and CMV-seronegative. Sequenced material: PBMCs. This chain joins TRBV5-1 and TRBJ2-1; TRBD2 matches at 15 bases. The DNA for the CDR3 is TGCGCCAGCAGCTTGGTAGGGACTAGCGGGAGGTATAACAATGAGCAGTTCTTC. It translates to CASSLVGTSGRYNNEQFF. Looking up the rest from reference TRBV5-1 and TRBJ2-1 gives the full variable domain: KAGVTQTPRYLIKTRGQQVTLSCSPISGHRSVSWYQQTPGQGLQFLFEYFSETQRNKGNFPGRFSGRQFSNSRSEMNVSTLELGDSALYLCASSLVGTSGRYNNEQFFGPGTRLTVL.